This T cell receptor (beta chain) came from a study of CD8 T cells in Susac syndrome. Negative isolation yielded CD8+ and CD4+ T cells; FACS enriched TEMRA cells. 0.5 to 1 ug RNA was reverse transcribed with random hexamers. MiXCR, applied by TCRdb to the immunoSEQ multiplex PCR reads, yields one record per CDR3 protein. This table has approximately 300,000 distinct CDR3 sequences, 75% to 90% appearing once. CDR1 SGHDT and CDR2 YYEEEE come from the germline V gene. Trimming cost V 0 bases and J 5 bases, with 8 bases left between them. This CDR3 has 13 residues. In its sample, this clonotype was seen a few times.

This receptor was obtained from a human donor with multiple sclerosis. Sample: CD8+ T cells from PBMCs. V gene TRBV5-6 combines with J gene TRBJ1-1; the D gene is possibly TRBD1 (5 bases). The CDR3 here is CASSLGAGTEAFF. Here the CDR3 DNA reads TGTGCCAGCAGCTTGGGTGCAGGGACTGAAGCTTTCTTT.